Detailed here is one T cell receptor (beta chain). Its specificity is unknown. One base away lies a much larger clone, so this may be a sequencing read error. These data originate in a study of tumor and adjacent non-tumor tissue in lung cancer. Study as a whole: Aged roughly 30 to 85 years, patients included fewer than 11 men and roughly 5 women with stage I to III disease. Study-wide results and limits: TCR diversity was significantly greater in tumor than normal lung tissue. Tumor TCR diversity, when higher, was linked to shorter survival.

The CDR3 has 13 residues. Looked up from germline, CDR1 is SGHAT and CDR2 is FQDESV (reference sequence). No cell sorting was done before RNA was extracted from the tissue. This non-tumor lung sample came from over 3 cm beyond the tumor edge. Donors were chemotherapy-naive, newly diagnosed lung cancer surgical patients in China, August–late 2014. A modified ARM-PCR protocol with three rounds of nested PCR amplified TCRbeta. Each CDR3 protein is one row after TCRdb ran MiXCR on the multiplex PCR reads. The sample yields 100,000 or so distinct CDR3 sequences, over 55% seen once. V gene TRBV11-1 combines with J gene TRBJ2-1; D remains unclear. Input material: distant non-tumor lung tissue. This TCR was sampled from a man aged 25 to 40 with non-small cell lung cancer. The CDR3 here is CASSLPPLDEQLF. DNA for the CDR3: TGTGCCAGCAGCTTACCTCCGCTGGATGAGCAGCTCTTC.